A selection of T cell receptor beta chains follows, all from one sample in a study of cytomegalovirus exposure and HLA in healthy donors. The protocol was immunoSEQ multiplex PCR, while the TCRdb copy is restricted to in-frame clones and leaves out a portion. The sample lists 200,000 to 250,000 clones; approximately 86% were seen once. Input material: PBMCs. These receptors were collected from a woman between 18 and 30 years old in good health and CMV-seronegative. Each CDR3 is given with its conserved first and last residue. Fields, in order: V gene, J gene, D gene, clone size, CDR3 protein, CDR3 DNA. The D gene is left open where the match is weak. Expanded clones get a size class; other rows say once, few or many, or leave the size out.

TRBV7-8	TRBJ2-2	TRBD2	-	CASSGGSGRRTGELFF	TGTGCCAGCAGCGGCGGTAGCGGGAGGCGGACCGGGGAGCTGTTTTTT
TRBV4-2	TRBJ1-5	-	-	CASSQDRDQPQHF	TGTGCCAGCAGCCAAGATCGAGATCAGCCCCAGCATTTT
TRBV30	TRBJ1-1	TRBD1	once	CAWRAGPGQGEQVTEAFF	TGTGCCTGGAGGGCTGGACCGGGACAGGGGGAGCAGGTCACTGAAGCTTTCTTT
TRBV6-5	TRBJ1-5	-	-	CASSYSPEWPQHF	TGTGCCAGCAGTTACTCGCCGGAGTGGCCCCAGCATTTT
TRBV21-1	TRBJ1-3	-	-	CARFDRSQDYADTIYF	TGTGCCAGATTCGACAGGTCTCAAGATTATGCGGACACCATATATTTT
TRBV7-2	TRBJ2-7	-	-	CASSLTFRGTSYEQYF	TGTGCCAGCAGCTTAACTTTCAGGGGTACTTCCTACGAGCAGTACTTC
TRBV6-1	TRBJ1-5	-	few	CASSDSGSQHF	TGTGCCAGCAGTGACTCAGGGTCCCAGCATTTT
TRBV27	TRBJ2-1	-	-	CASSSLADPSYNEQFF	TGTGCCAGCAGTTCCTTAGCCGACCCCTCCTACAATGAGCAGTTCTTC
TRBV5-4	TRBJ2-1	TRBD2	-	CASSFKTSVNEQFF	TGTGCCAGCAGCTTTAAGACTAGCGTGAATGAGCAGTTCTTC
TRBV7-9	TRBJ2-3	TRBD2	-	CASSLAKGLAGLDTQYF	TGTGCCAGCAGCTTAGCGAAGGGACTAGCGGGATTAGATACGCAGTATTTT
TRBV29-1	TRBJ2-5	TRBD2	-	CSVERTSGTQYF	TGCAGCGTTGAACGGACTAGCGGGACCCAGTACTTC
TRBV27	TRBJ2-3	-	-	CASSLTNTDTQYF	TGTGCCAGCAGTTTAACAAACACAGATACGCAGTATTTT
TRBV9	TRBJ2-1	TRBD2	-	CASSAGVEQFF	TGTGCCAGCAGTGCGGGAGTTGAGCAGTTCTTC
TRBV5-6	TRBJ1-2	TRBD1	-	CASSSGRQGYGYTF	TGTGCCAGCAGCTCGGGACGACAGGGCTATGGCTACACCTTC
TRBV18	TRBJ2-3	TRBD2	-	CASSSRLAGVSDTQYF	TGTGCCAGCTCATCCCGACTAGCGGGAGTCTCGGATACGCAGTATTTT
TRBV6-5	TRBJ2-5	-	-	CASSRDQETQYF	TGTGCCAGCAGCCGGGATCAAGAGACCCAGTACTTC
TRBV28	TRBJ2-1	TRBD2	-	CASSSGLAGGVGFF	TGTGCCAGCAGTTCGGGACTAGCGGGGGGGGTGGGCTTCTTC
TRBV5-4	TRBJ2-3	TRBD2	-	CASSPYAGTSADTQYF	TGTGCCAGCAGCCCTTACGCCGGGACTAGCGCAGATACGCAGTATTTT
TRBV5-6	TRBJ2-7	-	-	CASSLLQPSYEQYF	TGTGCCAGCAGCTTGTTACAGCCCTCCTACGAGCAGTACTTC
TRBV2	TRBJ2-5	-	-	CASSEALEETQYF	TGTGCCAGCAGTGAAGCTTTAGAAGAGACCCAGTACTTC
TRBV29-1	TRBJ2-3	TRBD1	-	CSAVIWTGSTDTQYF	TGCAGCGCCGTCATATGGACAGGGAGCACAGATACGCAGTATTTT
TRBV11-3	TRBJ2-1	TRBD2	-	CASSLDAGALNEQFF	TGTGCCAGCAGCTTAGATGCGGGAGCACTCAATGAGCAGTTCTTC
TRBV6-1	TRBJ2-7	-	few	CASKSSPYRDSGQYF	TGTGCCAGCAAATCCTCACCTTACAGGGATTCGGGGCAGTACTTC
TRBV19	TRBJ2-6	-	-	CASSGSHNVLTF	TGTGCCAGTAGTGGCAGTCACAACGTCCTGACTTTC
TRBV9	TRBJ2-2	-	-	CASSVSPLSAPGTGELFF	TGTGCCAGCAGCGTATCCCCCCTTAGCGCCCCGGGCACCGGGGAGCTGTTTTTT
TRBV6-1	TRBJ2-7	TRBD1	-	CASSEAPPSRPDRGEQYF	TGTGCCAGCAGTGAAGCCCCCCCCAGCAGGCCCGACAGGGGAGAGCAGTACTTC
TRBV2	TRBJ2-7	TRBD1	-	CASSRDRGGYEQYF	TGTGCCAGCAGTAGGGACAGGGGGGGCTACGAGCAGTACTTC